This T cell receptor beta chain was identified during a study of breast tumors, draining lymph nodes, adjacent tissues. Samples came from axillary lymph nodes draining the breast cancer. At least ten counts were recorded for this clonotype. The length of the CDR3 is 14 residues. From germline, CDR1 is DFQATT and CDR2 SNEGSKA (reference sequence). Trimming shortened V by 1 base and J by 7 bases, and 13 bases separated the two germline ends. TCRdb redid the calling of the multiplex PCR reads with MiXCR, one entry per CDR3 protein. This sample has roughly 120,000 distinct CDR3 sequences, with roughly 21% found just once.

Sequencing was done on a sample of axillary lymph node tissue. This sequence was found in a female donor with breast cancer. Some clones in this sample may be carry-over from other donors' samples. This chain uses TRBV20-1 with TRBJ1-4; TRBD1 might be the D (6 bases). As DNA, the CDR3 is TGCAGTGCTAGAGTGTTGGACAGAAGTGAAAAACTGTTTTTT. This codes for CSARVLDRSEKLFF.